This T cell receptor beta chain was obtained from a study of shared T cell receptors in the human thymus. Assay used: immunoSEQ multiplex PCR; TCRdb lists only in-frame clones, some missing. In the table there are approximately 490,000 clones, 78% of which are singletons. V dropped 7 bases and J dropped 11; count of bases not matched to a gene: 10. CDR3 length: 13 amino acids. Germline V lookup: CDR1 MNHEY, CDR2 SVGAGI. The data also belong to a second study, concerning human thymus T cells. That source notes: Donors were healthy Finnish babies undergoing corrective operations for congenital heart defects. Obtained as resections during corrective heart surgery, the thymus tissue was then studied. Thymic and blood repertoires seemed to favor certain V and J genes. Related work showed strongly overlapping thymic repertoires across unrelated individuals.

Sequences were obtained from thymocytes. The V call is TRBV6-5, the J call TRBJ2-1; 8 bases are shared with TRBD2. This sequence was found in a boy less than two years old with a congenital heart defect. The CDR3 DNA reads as TGTGCCAGCATGCCAACTAGCGGCAGTCAGCAGTTCTTC. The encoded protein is CASMPTSGSQQFF.